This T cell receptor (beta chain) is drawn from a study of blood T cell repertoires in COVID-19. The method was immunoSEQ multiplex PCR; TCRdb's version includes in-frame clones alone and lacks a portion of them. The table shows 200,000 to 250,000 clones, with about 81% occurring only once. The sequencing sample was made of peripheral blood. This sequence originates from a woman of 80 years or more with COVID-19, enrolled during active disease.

The CDR3 loop reads CASSPYISGWTDTQYF. CDR3 nucleotides: TGTGCCAGCAGCCCCTACATAAGCGGGTGGACAGATACGCAGTATTTT. This chain uses TRBV3-1 (or the pseudogene TRBV3-2) with TRBJ2-3, with a tentative D call TRBD2 (6 bases). This CDR3 has 16 amino acids. Germline V gene lookup returns CDR1 LGHDT and CDR2 YNNKEL (reference sequence). V was clipped by 4 bases and J by 3 bases, with 17 bases between them.